Sequencing of this T cell receptor beta chain was carried out in a study of blood T cell repertoires in COVID-19. Study background: Donors in the United States, Italy and Spain gave samples during acute or convalescent COVID-19.

CDR1 SGHVS and CDR2 FQNEAQ come from the germline V gene. V was clipped by 5 bases and J by 6 bases, with 23 bases between them. This CDR3 region has 17 residues. The data were produced by immunoSEQ multiplex PCR, yet TCRdb's version contains in-frame clones alone and is incomplete. Of 300,000 to 400,000 clones in the sample, roughly 90% were seen once. Recruits, aged roughly 18 to 95 years, lived in roughly 22 US areas. Cohorts were based on clinical histories the participants reported. The receptor comes from a woman aged 30 to 39 with acute COVID-19. Sequenced sample: PBMCs or T cells enriched from blood (not recorded which). The chain recombines TRBV7-8 with TRBJ1-5; D unclear. This chain's CDR3 is CASSPLPRGGVRQPQHF. As DNA, the CDR3 is TGTGCCAGCAGCCCTTTGCCTCGCGGCGGGGTACGTCAGCCCCAGCATTTT.